Listed below are T cell receptor beta chains from one sample, sequenced in a study of cytomegalovirus exposure and HLA in healthy donors. Produced via immunoSEQ multiplex PCR; TCRdb's table is partial and in-frame only. The sample shows some 160,000 clones, 80% of them seen only once. The sequenced material came from PBMCs. All receptors come from a middle-aged man in good health and CMV-seronegative. CDR3s include the opening cysteine and the closing phenylalanine or tryptophan. The D gene is left open where the match is weak. Clone size is stated in some rows and not others, as once, few, many or a class when expanded.

DNA	CDR3	size	length	V	J	D
TGTGCCAGCAGCCCACGGGAGACTAACTATGGCTACACCTTC	CASSPRETNYGYTF	-	14	TRBV7-8	TRBJ1-2	-
TGTGCCAGCAGCGTACAGGCAGTAGATACGCAGTATTTT	CASSVQAVDTQYF	-	13	TRBV9	TRBJ2-3	-
TGCGCCAGCAGTGGCACAGGGGGGACCTCCGAGCAGTACTTC	CASSGTGGTSEQYF	-	14	TRBV10-1	TRBJ2-7	TRBD1
TGCGCCAGCAGCCAAGATGAGGGTTTGGCTGAAGCTTTCTTT	CASSQDEGLAEAFF	-	14	TRBV4-3	TRBJ1-1	-
TGTGCCAGTAAAGGGGGCGGTGATCCAGATACGCAGTATTTT	CASKGGGDPDTQYF	-	14	TRBV19	TRBJ2-3	TRBD1
TGTGCCAGCAGCGGGAACAACTATGGCTACACCTTC	CASSGNNYGYTF	-	12	TRBV6-5	TRBJ1-2	-
TGTGCCAGCAGCTTTTGGGACAGAGCCTACGAGCAGTACTTC	CASSFWDRAYEQYF	-	14	TRBV7-9	TRBJ2-7	TRBD1
TGTGCCAGCATCTACGGGACTGGAAACACCATATATTTT	CASIYGTGNTIYF	-	13	TRBV2	TRBJ1-3	-
TGTGCCAGTAGTGTTATACGGAGACAGGGGGCTTCTGGGGCCAACGTCCTGACTTTC	CASSVIRRQGASGANVLTF	-	19	TRBV19	TRBJ2-6	TRBD1
TGCGCCAGCAGCCAACGACAGGGGACGGGCGAGCAGTACTTC	CASSQRQGTGEQYF	-	14	TRBV4-3	TRBJ2-7	TRBD1
TGTGCCAGCATCCCACAGGGGCAGGGCAGTTCACCCCTCCACTTT	CASIPQGQGSSPLHF	-	15	TRBV6-6	TRBJ1-6	TRBD1
TGTGCCAGTAGTATAACCCCTAGCGGGGTCAGTGAGCAGTTCTTC	CASSITPSGVSEQFF	-	15	TRBV19	TRBJ2-1	TRBD2
TGTGCCAGCAGTCCCCCGCTAGGAAACACCATATATTTT	CASSPPLGNTIYF	-	13	TRBV6-5	TRBJ1-3	-
TGTGCCAGCAGTCGTCCCCTTGGGCGGGAGTACCACTACAATGAGCAGTTCTTC	CASSRPLGREYHYNEQFF	-	18	TRBV11-2	TRBJ2-1	TRBD2
TGTGCCAGCAGCAAGAAGACCGATCAGGCGTCGAACTATGGCTACACCTTC	CASSKKTDQASNYGYTF	-	17	TRBV21-1	TRBJ1-2	-
TGTGCCAGCAGCCGAACAGGGGGAGGCAATGAAAAACTGTTTTTT	CASSRTGGGNEKLFF	-	15	TRBV5-8	TRBJ1-4	TRBD1
TGTGCCAGCTCAACAGGGGGACGATCCGGAAACACCATATATTTT	CASSTGGRSGNTIYF	-	15	TRBV18	TRBJ1-3	TRBD1
TGTGCCAGCAGCTTACAGCGGGGGCCCTACAATGAGCAGTTCTTC	CASSLQRGPYNEQFF	-	15	TRBV7-2	TRBJ2-1	TRBD2
TGTGCCAGCAGCCCGACAGGGGCGGACACCGGGGAGCTGTTTTTT	CASSPTGADTGELFF	once	15	TRBV2	TRBJ2-2	TRBD1
TGTGCCAGCAGCTTAGCGGACAGGGAAATCTACGAGCAGTACTTC	CASSLADREIYEQYF	-	15	TRBV7-9	TRBJ2-7	TRBD1
TGTGCCAGCAGCCGGGGGGGGAAACCCACAGATACGCAGTATTTT	CASSRGGKPTDTQYF	-	15	TRBV5-4	TRBJ2-3	TRBD2
TGTGCCAGCAGCGGTGGGGGGGGAGAGACTGGGGCCAACGTCCTGACTTTC	CASSGGGGETGANVLTF	few	17	TRBV5-4	TRBJ2-6	TRBD2
TGTGCCAGCAGTGAACAAAACAATGAGCAGTTCTTC	CASSEQNNEQFF	few	12	TRBV2	TRBJ2-1	-
TGTGCCAGCAGCGTTATCCAGGGGGCATCAGATACGCAGTATTTT	CASSVIQGASDTQYF	-	15	TRBV9	TRBJ2-3	TRBD1
TGTGCCAGCAGCGCTACTCCCGGGACTAGAACACAACAAGAGACCCAGTACTTC	CASSATPGTRTQQETQYF	-	18	TRBV7-9	TRBJ2-5	TRBD2
TGCGCCAGCAGACGAGACACCTACGAGCAGTACTTC	CASRRDTYEQYF	-	12	TRBV5-1	TRBJ2-7	-
TGTGCCAGCAGTGTCAGATACGAGCAGTACTTC	CASSVRYEQYF	-	11	TRBV6-1	TRBJ2-7	-
TGTGCCAGTAGTATCGGCCCTAGCACCACCAACAATGAGCAGTTCTTC	CASSIGPSTTNNEQFF	-	16	TRBV19	TRBJ2-1	-
TGTGCCAGCAGCCTCACAGGGGGCTTCCGAGAGACCCAGTACTTC	CASSLTGGFRETQYF	-	15	TRBV2	TRBJ2-5	TRBD1
TGCGCCAGCAGCCAGGACTTTAAAGAGACCCAGTACTTC	CASSQDFKETQYF	-	13	TRBV4-3	TRBJ2-5	-
TGTGCCAGCAGGCCGACGGACAGGGCCCAAGAGACCCAGTACTTC	CASRPTDRAQETQYF	few	15	TRBV6-1	TRBJ2-5	TRBD1
TGCGCCAGCAGCCCGAACCCCGGGACAGGATTGAACTTCTTC	CASSPNPGTGLNFF	-	14	TRBV5-1	TRBJ2-1	TRBD1
TGCGCCAGCAGCCCGGGCGAGGGACAGGGGCTGGAAAAACTGTTTTTT	CASSPGEGQGLEKLFF	-	16	TRBV4-3	TRBJ1-4	TRBD1
TGTGCCAGCAGCTTAATCCCAGACACAGATACGCAGTATTTT	CASSLIPDTDTQYF	-	14	TRBV7-3	TRBJ2-3	-
TGTGCCACCAGTATTCCGGCGTGGACAGCGAACACCGGGGAGCTGTTTTTT	CATSIPAWTANTGELFF	-	17	TRBV15	TRBJ2-2	-
TGCGCCAGCAGCGCCGGGGCCTACAATGAGCAGTTCTTC	CASSAGAYNEQFF	-	13	TRBV5-1	TRBJ2-1	-
TGTGCCAGCAGCCCCCACCGGACCTTAGGGCTAGCGGGAGGGCCGGGGGAGCAGTACTTC	CASSPHRTLGLAGGPGEQYF	-	20	TRBV5-4	TRBJ2-7	TRBD2
TGTGCCAGCAGCGTAGTGGGTAGCGGGAGTCACACCGGGGAGCTGTTTTTT	CASSVVGSGSHTGELFF	-	17	TRBV9	TRBJ2-2	TRBD2
TGCAGCGCCGGTTTGGCCGGGGAGCTGTTTTTT	CSAGLAGELFF	few	11	TRBV29-1	TRBJ2-2	-
TGTGCCAGCAGCGGGGGCAACACTGAAGCTTTCTTT	CASSGGNTEAFF	-	12	TRBV13	TRBJ1-1	-